The clone carrying this TCR beta chain was picked up many times. This sample stems from a study of T cells in Graves' hyperthyroidism and ophthalmopathy. V was trimmed by 5 bases and J by 3 bases, leaving 10 bases between them. The CDR3 is 13 amino acids. Germline-derived CDR1 and CDR2 are SGHTA and FQGNSA. Thyroid ultrasound, orbital computed tomography, clinical symptoms, and serum thyroxine and TRAb underpinned diagnoses. PBMCs were sourced from approximately 9 ml fresh peripheral blood. Authors of the study amplified TCR beta CDR3 regions from RNA transcripts. The HTBI primer set was used in a first-round RT-PCR of the TCR CDR3. TCRdb re-called the multiplex PCR reads with MiXCR, one entry per CDR3 protein. Among about 590,000 distinct CDR3 sequences, 12% to 15% were seen once, and the ten largest hold around 7%.

The chain employs TRBV7-2 and TRBJ1-1; D uncertain. Source material: blood. The receptor was derived from a woman under 30 with Graves' ophthalmopathy. The CDR3 protein is CASSPSWDTEAFF. Here the CDR3 DNA reads TGTGCCAGCAGCCCTTCTTGGGACACTGAAGCTTTCTTT.